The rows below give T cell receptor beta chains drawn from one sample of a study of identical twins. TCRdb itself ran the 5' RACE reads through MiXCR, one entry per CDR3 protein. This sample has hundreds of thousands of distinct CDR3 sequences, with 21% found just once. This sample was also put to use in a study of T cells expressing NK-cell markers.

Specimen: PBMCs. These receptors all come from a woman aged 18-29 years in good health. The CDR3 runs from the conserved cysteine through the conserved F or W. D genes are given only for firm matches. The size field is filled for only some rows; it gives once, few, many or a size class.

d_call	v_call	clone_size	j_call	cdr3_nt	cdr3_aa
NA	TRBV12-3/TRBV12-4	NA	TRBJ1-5	TGTGCCAGCAGTCCCCGGAACTCTAATCAGCCCCAGCATTTT	CASSPRNSNQPQHF
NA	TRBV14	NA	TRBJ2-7	TGTGCCAGCAGAAAAGGACTCCTGGGCGAGGAGCAGTACTTC	CASRKGLLGEEQYF
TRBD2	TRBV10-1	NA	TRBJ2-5	TGCGCCAGCAGTGAGTGGCGGGAGTCGACCCAGTACTTC	CASSEWRESTQYF
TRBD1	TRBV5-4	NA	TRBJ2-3	TGTGCCAGCAGTCGGGACAGGGGGCGTGGAGATACGCAGTATTTT	CASSRDRGRGDTQYF
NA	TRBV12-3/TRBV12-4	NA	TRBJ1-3	TGTGCCAGCAGGGATACAGGGCTGGGGACTGGAAACACCATATATTTT	CASRDTGLGTGNTIYF
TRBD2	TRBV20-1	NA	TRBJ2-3	TGCAGTGCTAGCTGGGGGGGTACGCAGTATTTT	CSASWGGTQYF
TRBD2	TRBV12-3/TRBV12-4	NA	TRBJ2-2	TGTGCCAGCAGTATTAGCGGGAGGAGGACCGGGGAGCTGTTTTTT	CASSISGRRTGELFF
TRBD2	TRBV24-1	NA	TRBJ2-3	TGTGCCACCAGTGAGTCTAGCGGGAGTAGGACAGATACGCAGTATTTT	CATSESSGSRTDTQYF
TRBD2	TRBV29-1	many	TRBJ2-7	TGCAGCGTCCCAGGGACTAGCGGGGCCTCCTACGAGCAGTACTTC	CSVPGTSGASYEQYF
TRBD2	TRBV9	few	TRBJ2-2	TGTGCCAGCAGCCCCCGCCCCGGACTAGCGGGAGGGACCCCTTCCGGGGAGCTGTTTTTT	CASSPRPGLAGGTPSGELFF
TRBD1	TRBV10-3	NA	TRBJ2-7	TGTGCCATCACGGGGACAGGGAGCCACGAGCAGTACTTC	CAITGTGSHEQYF
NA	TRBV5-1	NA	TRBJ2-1	TGCGCCAGCAGCTCGGGTCCCGAGGAGTCGCAGTTCTTC	CASSSGPEESQFF
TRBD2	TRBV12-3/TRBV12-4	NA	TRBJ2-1	TGTGCCAGCAGACCGACTAGCGGGAGGAAGAGCTCCTACAATGAGCAGTTCTTC	CASRPTSGRKSSYNEQFF
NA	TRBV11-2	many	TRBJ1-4	TGTGCCAGCAGCCGGGGGGCGTACCCGGATAATGAAAAACTGTTTTTT	CASSRGAYPDNEKLFF
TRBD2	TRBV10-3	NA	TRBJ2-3	TGTGCCATCAGTGAGATGCGGGAGAGCGTTACGCAGTATTTT	CAISEMRESVTQYF
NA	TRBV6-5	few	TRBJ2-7	TGTGCCAGCGGCTTGATCAGCAGTGAGCAGTACTTC	CASGLISSEQYF
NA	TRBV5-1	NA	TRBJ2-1	TGCGCCAGCAGCTTGGCACAAACTAGGTTCTTC	CASSLAQTRFF
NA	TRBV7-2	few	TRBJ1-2	TGTGCCAGCAGCGAACCCGGGGTACGTCATGGCTACACCTTC	CASSEPGVRHGYTF
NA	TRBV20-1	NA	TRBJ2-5	TGCAGTGCCTTCACTTGGGAGACCCAGTACTTC	CSAFTWETQYF
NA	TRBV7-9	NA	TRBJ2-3	TGTGCCAGCAGGACGGGGGCTTGGACAGATACGCAGTATTTT	CASRTGAWTDTQYF
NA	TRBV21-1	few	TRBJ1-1	TGTGCCAGCATCAACAGTAGGGGCGAAGCTTTCTTT	CASINSRGEAFF
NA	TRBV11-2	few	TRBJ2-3	TGTGCCAGCAGCCCCACCACGGCGGAGGGGGATACGCAGTATTTT	CASSPTTAEGDTQYF
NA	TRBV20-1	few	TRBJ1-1	TGCAGTGCTAGACGTACAGGGAGTCCCACTGAAGCTTTCTTT	CSARRTGSPTEAFF
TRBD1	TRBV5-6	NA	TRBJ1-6	TGTGCCAGCAGCCTGACAGGGGGCATGGATTCACCCCTCCACTTT	CASSLTGGMDSPLHF
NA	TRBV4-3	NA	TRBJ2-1	TGCGCCAGCAGCCAGGCTGTCTATAGCTCCTACAATGAGCAGTTCTTC	CASSQAVYSSYNEQFF
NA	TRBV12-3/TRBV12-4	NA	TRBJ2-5	TGTGCCAGCAGACGGGCAGTCTCCGGAGAGACCCAGTACTTC	CASRRAVSGETQYF
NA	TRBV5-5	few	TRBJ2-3	TGTGCCAGCAGAGTTACCACAGATACGCAGTATTTT	CASRVTTDTQYF
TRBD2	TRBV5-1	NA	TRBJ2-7	TGCGCCAGCAGCTTGAGGGAGGGACTAAACTACGAGCAGTACTTC	CASSLREGLNYEQYF
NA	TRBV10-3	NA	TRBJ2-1	TGTGCCATCAGTGGGCGGCTAGCCGATAACAGCTCCTACAATGAGCAGTTCTTC	CAISGRLADNSSYNEQFF
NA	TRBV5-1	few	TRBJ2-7	TGCGCCAGCAGCTTCCCCGGAGAGGGCACCTACGAGCAGTACTTC	CASSFPGEGTYEQYF
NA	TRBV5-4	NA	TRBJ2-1	TGTGCCAGCAGCTACCTAGCCGGGGGAGGTGAGCAGTTCTTC	CASSYLAGGGEQFF
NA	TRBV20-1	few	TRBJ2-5	TGCAGTGCTAGACATAGACTGGGTTCGAAGACCCAGTACTTC	CSARHRLGSKTQYF
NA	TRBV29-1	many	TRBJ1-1	TGCAGCGTTGCCGGGACACACTTTGAAGCTTTCTTT	CSVAGTHFEAFF
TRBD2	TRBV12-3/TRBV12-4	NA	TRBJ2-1	TGTGCCAGCAGTTTCAAGCGGGGACCGCCCTACAATGAGCAGTTCTTC	CASSFKRGPPYNEQFF
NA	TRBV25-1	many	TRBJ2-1	TGTGCCAGCAGCCGCGGTGAGCAGTTCTTC	CASSRGEQFF
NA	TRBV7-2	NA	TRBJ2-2	TGTGCCAGCAGCTTAGTAGGCGGCGCGAACACCGGGGAGCTGTTTTTT	CASSLVGGANTGELFF
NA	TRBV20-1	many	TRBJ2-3	TGCAGTGCTAGAGAGTGGAGGGATACGCAGTATTTT	CSAREWRDTQYF
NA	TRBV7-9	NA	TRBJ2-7	TGTGCCAGCAGCTTACCGGACACGATCTACGAGCAGTACTTC	CASSLPDTIYEQYF
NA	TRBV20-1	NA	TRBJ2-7	TGCAGTGCTAAACAACAGGGAGTCCACGAGCAGTACTTC	CSAKQQGVHEQYF
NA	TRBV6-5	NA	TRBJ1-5	TGTGCCAGCAGTATTCGACAGAGCAATCAGCCCCAGCATTTT	CASSIRQSNQPQHF
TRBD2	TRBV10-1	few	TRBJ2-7	TGCGCCAGCAGTTTGCGGGATAGCGGGAGTGACGAGCAGTACTTC	CASSLRDSGSDEQYF
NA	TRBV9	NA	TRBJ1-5	TGTGCCAGCAGCGTCTCGCAGTTTAGCAATCAGCCCCAGCATTTT	CASSVSQFSNQPQHF
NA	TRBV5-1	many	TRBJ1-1	TGCGCCAGCAGCTTAGATGGGGGACCGTTCACTGAAGCTTTCTTT	CASSLDGGPFTEAFF
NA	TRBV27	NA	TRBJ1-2	TGTGCCACCAGGTGGGGACTAGCTAACTATGGCTACACCTTC	CATRWGLANYGYTF
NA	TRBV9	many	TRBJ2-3	TGTGCCAGCAGCGTAGTCTCTAGCACAGATACGCAGTATTTT	CASSVVSSTDTQYF
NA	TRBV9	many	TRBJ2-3	TGTGCCAGCAGCTTGGCCCCCAAAGATACGCAGTATTTT	CASSLAPKDTQYF